This is a list of T cell receptor beta chains from one sample in a study of Tregs in tolerant kidney transplant recipients. The data were produced by immunoSEQ multiplex PCR, yet TCRdb's version contains in-frame clones alone and is incomplete. The profile shows roughly 70,000 clones, about 89% of them singletons. This material consisted of CD4+ T cells from blood (PBMCs), taken 6 months after the transplant. These receptors originate from a human patient who received a combined kidney and bone marrow transplant. The graft donor may be the source of some T cells. CDR3s include the opening cysteine and the closing phenylalanine or tryptophan. Each record gives: V gene, J gene, D gene, clone size, CDR3 protein, CDR3 DNA. A D gene is named only where the DNA matches it firmly. Some rows mark clone size as missing; the rest say once, few, many or name a class of expanded clone.

>TRBV5-6|TRBJ2-1|.|.
CASSLSTVFGQFF
TGTGCCAGCAGCTTGTCCACGGTCTTCGGGCAGTTCTTC
>TRBV2|TRBJ2-3|TRBD1|.
CASLRTGMVDTQYF
TGTGCCAGCCTAAGGACAGGGATGGTAGATACGCAGTATTTT
>TRBV19|TRBJ2-3|.|.
CASAPREADTQYF
TGTGCCAGTGCACCAAGGGAGGCAGATACGCAGTATTTT
>TRBV28|TRBJ2-7|.|.
CASNRDVTYEQYF
TGTGCCAGCAACAGGGACGTGACCTACGAGCAGTACTTC
>TRBV2|TRBJ1-3|.|.
CASSEALQAYSGNTIYF
TGTGCCAGCAGTGAAGCCCTACAGGCCTACTCTGGAAACACCATATATTTT
>TRBV5-4|TRBJ2-7|TRBD1|.
CASSTKDRGLYEQYF
TGTGCCAGCAGCACGAAGGACAGGGGGCTCTACGAGCAGTACTTC
>TRBV29-1|TRBJ2-1|.|.
CSGGRSYNEQFF
TGCAGCGGAGGCCGGTCCTACAATGAGCAGTTCTTC
>TRBV15|TRBJ2-7|.|.
CATSRRRQSYEQYF
TGTGCCACCAGCAGACGCAGACAGTCCTACGAGCAGTACTTC
>TRBV27|TRBJ1-2|.|.
CASSLGAGLGGYTF
TGTGCCAGCAGTTTGGGGGCCGGGTTGGGTGGCTACACCTTC
>TRBV15|TRBJ2-3|TRBD1|.
CATSRGLGTADYTDTQYF
TGTGCCACCAGCAGAGGCCTGGGGACAGCCGATTACACAGATACGCAGTATTTT
>TRBV7-2|TRBJ1-5|TRBD1|.
CASSLVGTGFYSNQPQHF
TGTGCCAGCAGCTTAGTCGGGACAGGTTTTTATAGCAATCAGCCCCAGCATTTT
>TRBV7-2|TRBJ1-4|TRBD1|.
CASRRRQGAARDEKLFF
TGTGCCAGCCGCCGAAGGCAGGGGGCGGCTCGGGATGAAAAACTGTTTTTT
>TRBV5-4|TRBJ2-1|TRBD1|.
CASSLEGASSYNEQFF
TGTGCCAGCAGCTTGGAGGGGGCGAGCTCCTACAATGAGCAGTTCTTC
>TRBV6-1|TRBJ2-1|TRBD2|.
CASSGTSGRNEQFF
TGTGCCAGCAGTGGGACTAGCGGGAGGAATGAGCAGTTCTTC
>TRBV4-2|TRBJ2-3|TRBD2|.
CASSQESGGAIDTQYF
TGTGCCAGCAGCCAAGAGAGCGGGGGGGCCATAGATACGCAGTATTTT
>TRBV6-6|TRBJ2-2|TRBD1|.
CALRTGGNGELFF
TGTGCCTTAAGGACAGGGGGTAACGGGGAGCTGTTTTTT
>TRBV29-1|TRBJ2-7|TRBD2|.
CSVGGVGLLGTYEQYF
TGCAGCGTGGGGGGGGTCGGTCTACTTGGGACCTACGAGCAGTACTTC
>TRBV15|TRBJ2-7|TRBD2|.
CATSRDPGLAYEQYF
TGTGCCACCAGCAGAGACCCGGGACTAGCCTACGAGCAGTACTTC
>TRBV10-3|TRBJ2-5|.|medium-sized
CAISEGQRYQETQYF
TGTGCCATCAGTGAAGGACAGCGGTACCAAGAGACCCAGTACTTC
>TRBV28|TRBJ2-5|.|.
CASRNQGGGETQYF
TGTGCCAGCAGAAACCAGGGAGGCGGAGAGACCCAGTACTTC
>TRBV6-6|TRBJ1-1|.|few
CASIKVRETEAFF
TGTGCCAGCATTAAGGTCCGGGAGACTGAAGCTTTCTTT
>TRBV18|TRBJ2-7|TRBD2|.
CASSLSLAGTYEQYF
TGTGCCAGCTCCCTGTCGCTAGCGGGAACCTACGAGCAGTACTTC
>TRBV6-6|TRBJ1-6|.|.
CASSYSKGGNSPLHF
TGTGCCAGCAGTTACTCGAAGGGAGGGAATTCACCCCTCCACTTT
>TRBV7-2|TRBJ2-5|.|.
CASSLGLETQYF
TGTGCCAGCAGCTTAGGGCTAGAGACCCAGTACTTC
>TRBV4-3|TRBJ2-3|TRBD1|.
CASSQDLRGPSTDTQYF
TGCGCCAGCAGCCAAGATCTGAGGGGGCCTAGCACAGATACGCAGTATTTT
>TRBV4-2|TRBJ2-5|.|.
CASSLGEIDQEAQYF
TGTGCCAGCAGCCTAGGAGAAATTGACCAAGAGGCCCAGTACTTC
>TRBV27|TRBJ1-2|TRBD1|.
CASSGQGGGYTF
TGTGCCAGCAGTGGACAGGGTGGTGGCTACACCTTC
>TRBV18|TRBJ2-7|.|once
CASSQTLYEQYF
TGTGCCAGCTCACAGACACTCTACGAGCAGTACTTC
>TRBV11-2|TRBJ1-2|TRBD1|.
CASCVGQGYAVNYGYTF
TGTGCCAGCTGCGTCGGACAGGGGTACGCCGTCAACTATGGCTACACCTTC
>TRBV19|TRBJ2-1|.|.
CASSIIRSSYNEQFF
TGTGCCAGTAGTATCATTAGGAGCTCCTACAATGAGCAGTTCTTC
>TRBV4-2|TRBJ2-1|TRBD1|.
CASSQDTGTGGEQFF
TGTGCCAGCAGCCAGGATACCGGGACAGGGGGCGAGCAGTTCTTC
>TRBV5-1|TRBJ2-5|.|.
CASSLAGVLETQYF
TGCGCCAGCAGCTTGGCCGGGGTTCTAGAGACCCAGTACTTC
>TRBV5-1|TRBJ2-3|.|.
CASSLGGGPIDTQYF
TGCGCCAGCAGCTTGGGCGGAGGGCCTATAGATACGCAGTATTTT
>TRBV5-8|TRBJ2-6|.|.
CASSGGLTLGANVLTF
TGTGCCAGCAGCGGCGGATTGACGCTTGGGGCCAACGTCCTGACTTTC
>TRBV27|TRBJ2-5|TRBD1|.
CASSTGGETQYF
TGTGCCAGCAGCACAGGGGGCGAGACCCAGTACTTC
>TRBV5-1|TRBJ2-3|TRBD2|once
CASSLSGKGTDTQYF
TGCGCCAGCAGCTTGAGCGGGAAAGGCACAGATACGCAGTATTTT
>TRBV5-5|TRBJ2-7|.|.
CASSLYWSQGGSYEQYF
TGTGCCAGCAGCTTGTATTGGAGTCAGGGGGGATCCTACGAGCAGTACTTC
>TRBV27|TRBJ2-1|.|.
CASSFGGSYNEQFF
TGTGCCAGCAGTTTTGGGGGGTCCTACAATGAGCAGTTCTTC
>TRBV19|TRBJ2-1|TRBD2|.
CASSPTSGRLCPFF
TGTGCCAGTAGTCCTACTAGCGGGCGTCTGTGTCCGTTCTTC
>TRBV18|TRBJ2-7|.|few
CASSSTKGHIAYEQYF
TGTGCCAGCTCATCAACCAAAGGACATATTGCCTACGAGCAGTACTTC
>TRBV5-1|TRBJ1-6|.|.
CASSLELGGDYNSPLHF
TGCGCCAGCAGCTTGGAATTGGGAGGGGACTATAATTCACCCCTCCACTTT
>TRBV11-2|TRBJ1-2|.|.
CASSLVLRAYGYTF
TGTGCCAGCAGCTTAGTATTACGCGCGTATGGCTACACCTTC
>TRBV12-5|TRBJ2-2|.|.
CASGRGGSAGELFF
TGTGCTAGTGGTCGAGGGGGAAGTGCCGGGGAGCTGTTTTTT
>TRBV5-1|TRBJ1-4|TRBD1|.
CASSPRDRGATNEKLFF
TGCGCCAGCAGCCCCCGGGACAGGGGTGCAACTAATGAAAAACTGTTTTTT